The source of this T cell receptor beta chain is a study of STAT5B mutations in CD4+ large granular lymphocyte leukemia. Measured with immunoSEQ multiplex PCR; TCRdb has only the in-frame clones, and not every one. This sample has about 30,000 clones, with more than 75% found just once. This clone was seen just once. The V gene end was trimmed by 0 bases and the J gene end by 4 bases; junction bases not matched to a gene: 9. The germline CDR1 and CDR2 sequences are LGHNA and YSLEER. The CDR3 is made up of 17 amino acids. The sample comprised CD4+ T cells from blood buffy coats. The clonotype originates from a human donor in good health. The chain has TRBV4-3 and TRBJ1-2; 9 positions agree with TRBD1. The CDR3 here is CASSQDSGTGGFYGYTF. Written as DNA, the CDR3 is TGCGCCAGCAGCCAAGATTCAGGCACAGGGGGCTTCTATGGCTACACCTTC.